Sequencing of this T cell receptor beta chain was carried out in a study of blood T cell repertoires in COVID-19. Study at large: PBMCs, B-cell-depleted T cells, or T cells were the source of the cDNA or gDNA that made up the material.

Libraries were prepared by immunoSEQ multiplex PCR; TCRdb keeps only in-frame clonotypes and omits some of them. The sample gives 210,000 or so clones, 83% of which show up once; 4.8% is in the top ten. This clone has a handful of counts. Participants were aged about 18 to 100 years from 20 to 30 US areas. Participants in the exposed group had met a COVID-19 case in the 2 weeks before joining the study. Losses at the gene ends were 4 bases for V and 9 bases for J; bases not matched to a gene: 6. The CDR3 is 15 residues long. The germline V gene encodes CDR1 SGHRS and CDR2 YFSETQ. This TCR derives from a woman between 45 and 65 years old who had been exposed to COVID-19. V and J are TRBV5-1 and TRBJ2-1; 14 bases align to TRBD2. Sample: PBMCs or T cells enriched from blood (not recorded which). In nucleotides, the CDR3 is TGCGCCAGCAGCCCGACTAGCGGGGGGGCAGGTGAGCAGTTCTTC. Its protein product is CASSPTSGGAGEQFF.